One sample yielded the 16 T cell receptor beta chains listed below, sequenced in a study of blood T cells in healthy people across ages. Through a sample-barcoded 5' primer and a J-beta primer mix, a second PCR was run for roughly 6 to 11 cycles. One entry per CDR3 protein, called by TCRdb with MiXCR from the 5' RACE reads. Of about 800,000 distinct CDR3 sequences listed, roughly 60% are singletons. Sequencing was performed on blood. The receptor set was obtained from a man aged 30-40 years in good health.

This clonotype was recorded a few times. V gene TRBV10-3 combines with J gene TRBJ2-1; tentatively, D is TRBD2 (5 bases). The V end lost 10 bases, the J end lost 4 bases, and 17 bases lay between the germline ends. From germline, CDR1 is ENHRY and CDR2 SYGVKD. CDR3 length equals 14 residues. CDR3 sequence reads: CATRTDLDYNEQFF. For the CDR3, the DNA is TGTGCCACCAGGACTGACCTAGATTACAATGAGCAGTTCTTC.

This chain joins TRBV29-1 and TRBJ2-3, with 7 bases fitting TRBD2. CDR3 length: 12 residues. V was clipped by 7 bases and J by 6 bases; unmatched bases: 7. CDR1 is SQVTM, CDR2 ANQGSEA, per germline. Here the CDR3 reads CSAGLGGDTQYF. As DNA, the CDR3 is TGCAGCGCTGGCCTCGGGGGGGATACGCAGTATTTT.

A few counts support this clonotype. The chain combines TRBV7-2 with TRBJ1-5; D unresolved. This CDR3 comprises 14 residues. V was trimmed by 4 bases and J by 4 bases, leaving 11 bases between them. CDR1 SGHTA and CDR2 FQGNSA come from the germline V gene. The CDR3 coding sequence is TGTGCCAGCAGCTCTCGGCCGGGTAATCAGCCCCAGCATTTT. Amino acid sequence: CASSSRPGNQPQHF.

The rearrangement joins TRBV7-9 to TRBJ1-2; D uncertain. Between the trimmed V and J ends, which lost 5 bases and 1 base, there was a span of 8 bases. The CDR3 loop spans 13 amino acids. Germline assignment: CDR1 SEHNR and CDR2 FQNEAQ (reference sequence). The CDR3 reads CASSLAINYGYTF. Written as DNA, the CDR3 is TGTGCCAGCAGCCTGGCCATTAACTATGGCTACACCTTC.

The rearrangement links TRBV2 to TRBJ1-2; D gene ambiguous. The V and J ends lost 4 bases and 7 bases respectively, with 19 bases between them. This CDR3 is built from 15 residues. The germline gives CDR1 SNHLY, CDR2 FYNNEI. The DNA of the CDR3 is TGTGCCAGCAGTGGATCTGGGCAGTTTAGTTCTGGCTACACCTTC. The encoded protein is CASSGSGQFSSGYTF.

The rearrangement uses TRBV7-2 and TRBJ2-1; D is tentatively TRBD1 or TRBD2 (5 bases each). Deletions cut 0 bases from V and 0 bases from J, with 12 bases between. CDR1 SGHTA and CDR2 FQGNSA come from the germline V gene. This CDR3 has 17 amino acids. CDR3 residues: CASSLARGRSSYNEQFF. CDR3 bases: TGTGCCAGCAGCTTAGCGAGGGGCCGGAGCTCCTACAATGAGCAGTTCTTC.

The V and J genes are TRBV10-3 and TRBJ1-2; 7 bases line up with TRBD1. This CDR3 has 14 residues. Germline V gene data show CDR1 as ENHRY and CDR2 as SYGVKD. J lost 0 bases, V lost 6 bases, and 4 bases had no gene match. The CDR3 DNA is TGTGCCATCAGACAGGGGACTACTAACTATGGCTACACCTTC. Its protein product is CAIRQGTTNYGYTF.

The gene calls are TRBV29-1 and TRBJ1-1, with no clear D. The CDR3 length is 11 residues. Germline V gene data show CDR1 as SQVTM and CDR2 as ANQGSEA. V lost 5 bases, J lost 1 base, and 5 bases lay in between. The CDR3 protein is CSVKGNTEAFF. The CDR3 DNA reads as TGCAGCGTTAAGGGGAACACTGAAGCTTTCTTT.

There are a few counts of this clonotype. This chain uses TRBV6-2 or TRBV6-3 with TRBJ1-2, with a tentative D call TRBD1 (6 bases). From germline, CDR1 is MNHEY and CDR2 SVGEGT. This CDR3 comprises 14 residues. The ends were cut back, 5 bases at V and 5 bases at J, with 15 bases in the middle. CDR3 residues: CASSRRDTLYGYTF. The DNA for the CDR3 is TGTGCCAGCAGTCGCCGGGACACCCTTTATGGCTACACCTTC.

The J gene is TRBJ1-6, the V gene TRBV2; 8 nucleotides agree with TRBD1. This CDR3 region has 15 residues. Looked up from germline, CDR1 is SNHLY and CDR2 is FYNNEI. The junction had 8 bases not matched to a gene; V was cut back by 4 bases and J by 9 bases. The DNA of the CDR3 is TGTGCCAGCAGTGGCCAGGGGGCGCCGGGTTCACCCCTCCACTTT. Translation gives CASSGQGAPGSPLHF.

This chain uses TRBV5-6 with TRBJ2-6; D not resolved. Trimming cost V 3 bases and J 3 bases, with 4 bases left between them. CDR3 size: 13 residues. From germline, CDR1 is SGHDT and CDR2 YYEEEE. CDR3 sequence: CASSSDGANVLTF. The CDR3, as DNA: TGTGCCAGCAGCTCCGATGGGGCCAACGTCCTGACTTTC.

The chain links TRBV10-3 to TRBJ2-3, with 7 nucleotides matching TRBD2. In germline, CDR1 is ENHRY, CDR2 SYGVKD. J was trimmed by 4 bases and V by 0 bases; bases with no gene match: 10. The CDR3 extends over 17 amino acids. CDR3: CAISESNSGGGADTQYF. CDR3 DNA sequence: TGTGCCATCAGTGAGTCCAATTCCGGCGGGGGAGCAGATACGCAGTATTTT.

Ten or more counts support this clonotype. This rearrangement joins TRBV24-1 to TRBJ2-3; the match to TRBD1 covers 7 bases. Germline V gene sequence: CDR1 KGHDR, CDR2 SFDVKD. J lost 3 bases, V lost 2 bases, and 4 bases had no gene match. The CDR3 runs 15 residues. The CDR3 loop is CATSDYTGATDTQYF. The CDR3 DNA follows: TGTGCCACCAGTGATTATACAGGGGCGACAGATACGCAGTATTTT.

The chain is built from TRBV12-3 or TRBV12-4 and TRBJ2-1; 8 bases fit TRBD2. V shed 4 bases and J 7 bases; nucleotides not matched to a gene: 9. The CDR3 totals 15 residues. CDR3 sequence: CASSSTKGLANEQFF. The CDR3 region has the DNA TGTGCCAGCAGTTCGACCAAAGGACTAGCTAATGAGCAGTTCTTC.

The CDR3 nucleotides are TGCAGTGCTAGAGATCAAGGGTCCGAGCAGTACTTC. Translated: CSARDQGSEQYF. This sequence joins TRBV20-1 and TRBJ2-7; D is undetermined. The CDR3 is 12 amino acids. Germline V gene data show CDR1 as DFQATT and CDR2 as SNEGSKA (reference sequence). V dropped 0 bases and J dropped 6 bases, with 9 bases sitting between them.

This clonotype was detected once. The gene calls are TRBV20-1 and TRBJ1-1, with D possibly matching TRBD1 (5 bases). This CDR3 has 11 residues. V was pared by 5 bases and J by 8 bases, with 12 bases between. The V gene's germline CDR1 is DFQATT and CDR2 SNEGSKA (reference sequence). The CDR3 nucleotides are TGCAGTGCTCGCAGGGCCCTAGAAGCTTTCTTT. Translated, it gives CSARRALEAFF.